This paragraph covers one TCR beta chain sequence. Sequence at one end of the junction differs from germline and may be a read error. This record comes from a study of CD4 and CD8 cells across lung adenocarcinoma regions. Donors had localized lung adenocarcinoma, a non-small cell lung cancer. TCRdb re-derived calls from the PCR reads in MiXCR, one entry per CDR3 protein. The sample records around 9,800 distinct CDR3 sequences, about 55% being singletons. The sample consisted of CD4+ T cells from the center of a lung tumor. This TCR was recovered from a male donor with lung adenocarcinoma. The CD4 and CD8 labels of this study may be unreliable.

This CDR3 is CASSDWPGETGKLYF. In DNA form, the CDR3 reads TGTGCCAGCAGTGACTGGCCAGGGGAGACAGGTAAGCTGTATTTT. The chain is built from TRBV6-1 and TRBJ2-2; TRBD1 might be the D (6 bases). Per germline, CDR1 MNHNS and CDR2 SASEGT. The CDR3 is 15 amino acids.